These T cell receptor beta chains were read from a single sample in a study of post-analysis software for immune sequencing data. TCRdb ran MiXCR on the PCR reads and lists one entry per CDR3 protein. Of about 540,000 distinct CDR3 sequences listed, roughly 34% are singletons. The sample was blood. The source is a girl aged 2 to 17 with multiple sclerosis. The CDR3 runs from the conserved cysteine through the conserved F or W. A D gene is named only where the DNA matches it firmly. Size tells how often a clone was seen (once, few, many) or the class of an expanded clone, and some rows leave it out.

V gene: TRBV12-3/TRBV12-4; J gene: TRBJ1-5; clone size: -; D gene: -; CDR3 protein: CASSLEQVDRTRHF; CDR3 DNA: TGTGCCAGCAGTTTAGAGCAAGTTGACAGGACGAGGCATTTT
V gene: TRBV12-3/TRBV12-4; J gene: TRBJ2-1; clone size: few; D gene: -; CDR3 protein: CASSIGGLGLAEQFF; CDR3 DNA: TGTGCCAGCAGTATAGGGGGTCTCGGGTTGGCTGAGCAGTTCTTC
V gene: TRBV11-1; J gene: TRBJ1-5; clone size: -; D gene: -; CDR3 protein: CASSPGTTNQPQHF; CDR3 DNA: TGTGCCAGCAGCCCCGGGACAACTAATCAGCCCCAGCATTTT
V gene: TRBV5-1; J gene: TRBJ1-1; clone size: -; D gene: TRBD1; CDR3 protein: CASSLAYRGVNTEAFF; CDR3 DNA: TGCGCCAGCAGCCTGGCTTACAGGGGAGTGAACACTGAAGCTTTCTTT
V gene: TRBV7-9; J gene: TRBJ2-6; clone size: -; D gene: -; CDR3 protein: CASSGGTYRANVLTF; CDR3 DNA: TGTGCCAGCAGCGGAGGGACTTACCGGGCCAACGTCCTGACTTTC
V gene: TRBV10-3; J gene: TRBJ2-5; clone size: -; D gene: -; CDR3 protein: CARASLGNEQYF; CDR3 DNA: TGTGCCAGGGCGTCCCTGGGGAATGAGCAGTACTTC
V gene: TRBV12-3/TRBV12-4; J gene: TRBJ2-1; clone size: many; D gene: TRBD2; CDR3 protein: CASSLVGGNEQFF; CDR3 DNA: TGTGCCAGCAGCTTAGTGGGGGGGAATGAGCAGTTCTTC
V gene: TRBV10-3; J gene: TRBJ1-3; clone size: -; D gene: -; CDR3 protein: CAISETGIRNTIYF; CDR3 DNA: TGTGCCATCAGTGAAACCGGGATTCGAAACACCATATATTTT
V gene: TRBV24-1; J gene: TRBJ2-1; clone size: -; D gene: TRBD2; CDR3 protein: CATSEGGRFEQFF; CDR3 DNA: TGTGCCACCAGTGAGGGCGGGAGGTTTGAGCAGTTCTTC
V gene: TRBV7-9; J gene: TRBJ2-4; clone size: -; D gene: -; CDR3 protein: CASSSSGTIAKNIQYF; CDR3 DNA: TGTGCCAGCAGCTCATCCGGGACAATAGCCAAAAACATTCAGTACTTC
V gene: TRBV5-1; J gene: TRBJ1-2; clone size: few; D gene: -; CDR3 protein: CASSLPGTGYTF; CDR3 DNA: TGCGCCAGCAGCCTTCCCGGAACTGGCTACACCTTC
V gene: TRBV4-2; J gene: TRBJ1-5; clone size: once; D gene: TRBD1; CDR3 protein: CASSQRTGGQNNQPQHF; CDR3 DNA: TGTGCCAGCAGCCAGCGGACAGGGGGCCAGAACAATCAGCCCCAGCATTTT
V gene: TRBV10-3; J gene: TRBJ2-3; clone size: few; D gene: -; CDR3 protein: CAISAGLTTDTQYF; CDR3 DNA: TGTGCCATCAGTGCCGGACTAACCACAGATACGCAGTATTTT
V gene: TRBV5-1; J gene: TRBJ2-1; clone size: few; D gene: TRBD2; CDR3 protein: CASSYLAGGNNEQFF; CDR3 DNA: TGCGCCAGCAGCTATCTAGCGGGGGGGAACAATGAGCAGTTCTTC
V gene: TRBV5-1; J gene: TRBJ1-2; clone size: -; D gene: TRBD1; CDR3 protein: CASSSRLGQGAYGYTF; CDR3 DNA: TGCGCCAGCAGCTCGCGCCTTGGACAGGGGGCCTATGGCTACACCTTC
V gene: TRBV11-2; J gene: TRBJ1-2; clone size: -; D gene: -; CDR3 protein: CASSRRDGYTF; CDR3 DNA: TGTGCCAGCAGCCGCAGGGATGGCTACACCTTC
V gene: TRBV13; J gene: TRBJ1-2; clone size: -; D gene: TRBD1; CDR3 protein: CASSSPGQTNYGYTF; CDR3 DNA: TGTGCCAGCAGCTCCCCGGGACAGACAAACTATGGCTACACCTTC
V gene: TRBV15; J gene: TRBJ1-2; clone size: few; D gene: -; CDR3 protein: CATSSTPILSDNYGYTF; CDR3 DNA: TGTGCCACCAGCAGTACCCCCATTTTGTCGGATAACTATGGCTACACCTTC
V gene: TRBV6-2/TRBV6-3; J gene: TRBJ2-5; clone size: few; D gene: -; CDR3 protein: CASGGSQETQYF; CDR3 DNA: TGTGCCAGCGGGGGGTCCCAAGAGACCCAGTACTTC
V gene: TRBV5-1; J gene: TRBJ2-2; clone size: -; D gene: -; CDR3 protein: CASSANTGELFF; CDR3 DNA: TGCGCCAGCAGCGCAAACACCGGGGAGCTGTTTTTT
V gene: TRBV24-1; J gene: TRBJ2-5; clone size: -; D gene: TRBD2; CDR3 protein: CATSDPGTSGGKKQYF; CDR3 DNA: TGTGCCACCAGTGATCCCGGGACTAGCGGGGGCAAAAAGCAGTACTTC
V gene: TRBV20-1; J gene: TRBJ1-1; clone size: -; D gene: -; CDR3 protein: CSARKAGAFEAFF; CDR3 DNA: TGCAGTGCTAGAAAGGCAGGGGCCTTCGAAGCTTTCTTT
V gene: TRBV5-1; J gene: TRBJ2-5; clone size: -; D gene: -; CDR3 protein: CASSLAGTGGMETQYF; CDR3 DNA: TGCGCCAGCAGCTTGGCAGGTACAGGAGGGATGGAGACCCAGTACTTC
V gene: TRBV7-2; J gene: TRBJ1-2; clone size: -; D gene: TRBD1; CDR3 protein: CASSFRPGQNNGYTF; CDR3 DNA: TGTGCCAGCAGCTTCCGTCCGGGACAGAACAATGGCTACACCTTC
V gene: TRBV7-9; J gene: TRBJ1-2; clone size: -; D gene: -; CDR3 protein: CASSSAGKDGYTF; CDR3 DNA: TGTGCCAGCAGCTCGGCAGGGAAGGACGGCTACACCTTC
V gene: TRBV27; J gene: TRBJ2-5; clone size: few; D gene: -; CDR3 protein: CASRSGTRQETQYF; CDR3 DNA: TGTGCCAGCAGATCCGGGACAAGACAAGAGACCCAGTACTTC
V gene: TRBV28; J gene: TRBJ1-5; clone size: -; D gene: -; CDR3 protein: CASSLRANWQPQHF; CDR3 DNA: TGTGCCAGCAGTTTACGAGCAAATTGGCAGCCCCAGCATTTT
V gene: TRBV5-1; J gene: TRBJ2-2; clone size: once; D gene: -; CDR3 protein: CASSLAVILPGELFF; CDR3 DNA: TGCGCCAGCAGCTTGGCGGTAATACTTCCCGGGGAGCTGTTTTTT
V gene: TRBV6-5; J gene: TRBJ2-5; clone size: -; D gene: TRBD2; CDR3 protein: CASRAAGAYNEQYF; CDR3 DNA: TGTGCCAGCAGAGCAGCGGGGGCCTACAATGAGCAGTACTTC
V gene: TRBV29-1; J gene: TRBJ1-1; clone size: few; D gene: -; CDR3 protein: CSVVGANTEAFF; CDR3 DNA: TGCAGCGTTGTCGGGGCGAACACTGAAGCTTTCTTT
V gene: TRBV4-1; J gene: TRBJ2-7; clone size: -; D gene: TRBD1; CDR3 protein: CASRGTASSYKQYF; CDR3 DNA: TGCGCCAGCAGGGGGACAGCGAGCTCCTACAAGCAGTACTTC
V gene: TRBV5-1; J gene: TRBJ1-1; clone size: -; D gene: -; CDR3 protein: CASSLGSPTEAFF; CDR3 DNA: TGCGCCAGCAGCTTGGGATCCCCCACTGAAGCTTTCTTT